The entry below describes one T cell receptor beta chain. Additional DNA sequences in this sample encode the identical CDR3. Per the study methods: There were no quality scores in the junction-only immunoSEQ sequences, so filtering differed. The assay was immunoSEQ multiplex PCR, and TCRdb's table has in-frame clones only and misses some. V and J calls plus clone size are reproduced from that table; the DNA served to infer D and trimming. Counted here are 600,000 to 800,000 clones, 72% occurring once; the ten biggest clones make up about 1.8%. The CDR3 has 11 residues. Germline values: CDR1 GTSNPN, CDR2 SVGIG (reference sequence). V was trimmed by 3 bases and J by 7 bases, leaving 7 bases between them. This sample is drawn from a study of shared clonotypes between healthy human individuals. Whole-study context: Each donor contributed plates that comprised three CD4 naive, three CD4 memory, two CD8 naive and one CD8 memory.

The receptor comes from a woman under 40 in good health. The chain carries TRBV30 and TRBJ2-1; D remains unclear. The specimen sequenced was memory CD4+ T cells sorted from blood. The subset: CD45RA-negative fraction. The CDR3 DNA is TGTGCCTGGAGGGCTGGGAATGAGCAGTTCTTC. It codes for CAWRAGNEQFF.